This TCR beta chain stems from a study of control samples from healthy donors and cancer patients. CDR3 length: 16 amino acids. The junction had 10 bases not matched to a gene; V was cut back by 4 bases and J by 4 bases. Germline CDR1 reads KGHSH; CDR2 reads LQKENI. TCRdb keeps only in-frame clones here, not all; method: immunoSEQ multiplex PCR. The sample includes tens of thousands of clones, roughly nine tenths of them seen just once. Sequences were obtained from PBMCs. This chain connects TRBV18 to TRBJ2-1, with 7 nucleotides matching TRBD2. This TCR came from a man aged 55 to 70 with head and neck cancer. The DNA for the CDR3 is TGTGCCAGCTCACACCAATACGGGGGGAGGTACAATGAGCAGTTCTTC. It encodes CASSHQYGGRYNEQFF.